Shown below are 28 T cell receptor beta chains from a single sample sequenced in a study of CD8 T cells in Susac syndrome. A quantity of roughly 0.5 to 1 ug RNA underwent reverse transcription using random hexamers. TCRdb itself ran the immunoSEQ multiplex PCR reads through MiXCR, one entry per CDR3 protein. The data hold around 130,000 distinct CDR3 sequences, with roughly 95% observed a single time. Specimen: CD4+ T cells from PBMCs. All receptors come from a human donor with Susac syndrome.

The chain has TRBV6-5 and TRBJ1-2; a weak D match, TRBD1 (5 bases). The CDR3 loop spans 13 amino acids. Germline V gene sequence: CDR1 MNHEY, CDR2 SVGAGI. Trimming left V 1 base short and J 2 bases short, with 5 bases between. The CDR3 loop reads CASSYWGNYGYTF. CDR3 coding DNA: TGTGCCAGCAGTTACTGGGGGAACTATGGCTACACCTTC.

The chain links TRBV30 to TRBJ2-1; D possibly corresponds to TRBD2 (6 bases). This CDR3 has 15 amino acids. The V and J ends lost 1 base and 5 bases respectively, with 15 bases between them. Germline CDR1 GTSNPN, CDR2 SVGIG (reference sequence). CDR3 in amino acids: CAWSGGIAANNEQFF. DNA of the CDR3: TGTGCCTGGAGTGGGGGGATAGCGGCTAACAATGAGCAGTTCTTC.

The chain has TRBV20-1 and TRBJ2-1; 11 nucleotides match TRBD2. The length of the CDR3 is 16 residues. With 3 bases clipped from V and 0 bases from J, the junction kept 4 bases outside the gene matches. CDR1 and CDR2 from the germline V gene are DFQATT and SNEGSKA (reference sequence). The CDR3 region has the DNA TGCAGTGCTAGCAGACTAGCGGGACCCTCCTACAATGAGCAGTTCTTC. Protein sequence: CSASRLAGPSYNEQFF.

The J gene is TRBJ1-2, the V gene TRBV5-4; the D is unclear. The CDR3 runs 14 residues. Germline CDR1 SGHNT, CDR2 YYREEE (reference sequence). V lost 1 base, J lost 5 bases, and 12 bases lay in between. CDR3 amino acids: CASSLSGVGYGYTF. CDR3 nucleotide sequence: TGTGCCAGCAGCTTGTCAGGCGTTGGGTATGGCTACACCTTC.

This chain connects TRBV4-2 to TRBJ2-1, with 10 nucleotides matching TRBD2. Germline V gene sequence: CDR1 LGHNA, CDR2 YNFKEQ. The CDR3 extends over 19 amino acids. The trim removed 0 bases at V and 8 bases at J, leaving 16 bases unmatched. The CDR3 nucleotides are TGTGCCAGCAGCCAAGATCTAGGACTAGCGGCCAGCTTCGGGGATGAGCAGTTCTTC. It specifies CASSQDLGLAASFGDEQFF.

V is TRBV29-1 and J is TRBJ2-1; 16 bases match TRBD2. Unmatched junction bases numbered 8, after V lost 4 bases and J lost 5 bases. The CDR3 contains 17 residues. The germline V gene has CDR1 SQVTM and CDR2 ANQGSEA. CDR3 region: CSVGAPGLAGGNNEQFF. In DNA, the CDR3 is TGCAGCGTTGGGGCTCCGGGACTAGCGGGAGGGAACAATGAGCAGTTCTTC.

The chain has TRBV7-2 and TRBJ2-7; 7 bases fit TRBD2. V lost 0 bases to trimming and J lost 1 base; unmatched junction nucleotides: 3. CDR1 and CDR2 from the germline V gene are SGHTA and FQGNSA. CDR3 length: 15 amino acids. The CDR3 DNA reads TGTGCCAGCAGCTTAGCGCTGGGAGGGTCCTACGAGCAGTACTTC. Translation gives CASSLALGGSYEQYF.

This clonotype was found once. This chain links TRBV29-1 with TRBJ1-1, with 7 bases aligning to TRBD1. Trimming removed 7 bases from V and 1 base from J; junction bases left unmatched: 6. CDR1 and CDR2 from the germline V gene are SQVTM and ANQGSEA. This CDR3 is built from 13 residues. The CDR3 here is CSALTGSNTEAFF. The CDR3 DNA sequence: TGCAGCGCCCTGACAGGGTCGAACACTGAAGCTTTCTTT. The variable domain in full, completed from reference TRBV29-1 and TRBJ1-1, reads SAVISQKPSRDICQRGTSLTIQCQVDSQVTMMFWYRQQPGQSLTLIATANQGSEATYESGFVIDKFPISRPNLTFSTLTVSNMSPEDSSIYLCSALTGSNTEAFFGQGTRLTVV.

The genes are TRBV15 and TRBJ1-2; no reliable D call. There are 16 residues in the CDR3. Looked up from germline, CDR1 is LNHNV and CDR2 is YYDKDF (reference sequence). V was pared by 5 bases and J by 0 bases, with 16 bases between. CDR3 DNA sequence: TGTGCCACCAGCGGGGTACTCCGGACGGCTAACTATGGCTACACCTTC. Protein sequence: CATSGVLRTANYGYTF.

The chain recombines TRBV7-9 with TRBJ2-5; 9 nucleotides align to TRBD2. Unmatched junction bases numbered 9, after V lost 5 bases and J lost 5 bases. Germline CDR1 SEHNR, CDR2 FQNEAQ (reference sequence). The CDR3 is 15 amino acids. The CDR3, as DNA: TGTGCCAGCAGCCGTAGCGGGAGCGAGGAGGAGACCCAGTACTTC. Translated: CASSRSGSEEETQYF.

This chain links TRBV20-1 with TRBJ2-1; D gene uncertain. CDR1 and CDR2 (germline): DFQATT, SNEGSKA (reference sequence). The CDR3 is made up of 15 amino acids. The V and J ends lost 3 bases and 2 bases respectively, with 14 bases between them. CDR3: CSASVPTRAYNEQFF. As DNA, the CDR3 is TGCAGTGCTAGTGTCCCCACTCGGGCCTACAATGAGCAGTTCTTC.

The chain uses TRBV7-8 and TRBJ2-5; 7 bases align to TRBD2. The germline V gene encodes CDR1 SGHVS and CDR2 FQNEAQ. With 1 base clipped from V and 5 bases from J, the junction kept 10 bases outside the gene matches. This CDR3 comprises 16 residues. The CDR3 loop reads CASSLGAAGPMETQYF. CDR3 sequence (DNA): TGTGCCAGCAGCTTAGGGGCAGCGGGACCTATGGAGACCCAGTACTTC.

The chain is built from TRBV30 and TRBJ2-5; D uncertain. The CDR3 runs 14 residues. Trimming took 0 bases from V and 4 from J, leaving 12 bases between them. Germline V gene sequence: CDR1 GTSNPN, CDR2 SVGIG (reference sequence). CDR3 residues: CAWSVLRDGETQYF. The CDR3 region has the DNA TGTGCCTGGAGTGTACTAAGGGATGGAGAGACCCAGTACTTC.

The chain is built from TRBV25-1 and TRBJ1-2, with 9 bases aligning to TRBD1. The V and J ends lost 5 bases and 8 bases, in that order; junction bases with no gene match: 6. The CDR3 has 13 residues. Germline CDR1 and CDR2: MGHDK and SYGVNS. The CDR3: CASSMNRGHGYTF. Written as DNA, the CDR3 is TGTGCCAGCAGTATGAACAGGGGGCACGGCTACACCTTC.

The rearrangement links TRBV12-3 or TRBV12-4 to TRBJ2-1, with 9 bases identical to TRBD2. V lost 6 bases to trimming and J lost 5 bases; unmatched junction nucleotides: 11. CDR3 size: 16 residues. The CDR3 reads CASSLRRRLADNEQFF. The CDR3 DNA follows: TGTGCCAGCAGCCTTAGACGGAGACTAGCGGACAATGAGCAGTTCTTC.

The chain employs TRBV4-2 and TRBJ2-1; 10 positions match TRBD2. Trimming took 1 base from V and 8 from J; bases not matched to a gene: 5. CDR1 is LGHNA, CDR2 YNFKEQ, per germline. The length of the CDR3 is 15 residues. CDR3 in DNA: TGTGCCAGCAGCCAAGTGCTAGCGGGAGTCTATGAGCAGTTCTTC. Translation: CASSQVLAGVYEQFF.

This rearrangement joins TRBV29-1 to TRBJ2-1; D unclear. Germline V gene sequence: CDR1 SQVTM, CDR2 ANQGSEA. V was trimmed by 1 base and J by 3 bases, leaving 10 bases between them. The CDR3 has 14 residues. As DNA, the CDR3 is TGCAGCGTTGAAGCCACACTCTACTACAATGAGCAGTTCTTC. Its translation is CSVEATLYYNEQFF.

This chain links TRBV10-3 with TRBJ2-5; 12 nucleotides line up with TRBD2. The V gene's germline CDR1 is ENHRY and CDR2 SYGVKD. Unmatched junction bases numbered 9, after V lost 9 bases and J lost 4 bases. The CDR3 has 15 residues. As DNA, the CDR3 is TGTGCCATGTCTAGCGGGAGGGCCCGGGGAGAGACCCAGTACTTC. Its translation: CAMSSGRARGETQYF.

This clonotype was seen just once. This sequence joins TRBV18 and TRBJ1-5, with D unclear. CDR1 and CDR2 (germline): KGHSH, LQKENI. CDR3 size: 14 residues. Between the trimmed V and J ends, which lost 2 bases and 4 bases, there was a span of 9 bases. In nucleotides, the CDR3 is TGTGCCAGCTCACCAGGCCTTCTAAATCAGCCCCAGCATTTT. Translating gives CASSPGLLNQPQHF.

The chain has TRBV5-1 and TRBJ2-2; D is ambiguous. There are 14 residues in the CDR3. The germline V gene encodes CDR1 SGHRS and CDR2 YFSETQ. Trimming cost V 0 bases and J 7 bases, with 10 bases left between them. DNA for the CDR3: TGCGCCAGCAGCTTGGAGGTCGGTGGCGGGGAGCTGTTTTTT. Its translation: CASSLEVGGGELFF.

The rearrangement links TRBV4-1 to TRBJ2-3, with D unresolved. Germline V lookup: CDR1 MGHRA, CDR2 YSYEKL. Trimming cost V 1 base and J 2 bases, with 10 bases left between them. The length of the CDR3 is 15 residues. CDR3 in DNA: TGCGCCAGCAGCCAAGTGTGGCTTACCACAGATACGCAGTATTTT. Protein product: CASSQVWLTTDTQYF.

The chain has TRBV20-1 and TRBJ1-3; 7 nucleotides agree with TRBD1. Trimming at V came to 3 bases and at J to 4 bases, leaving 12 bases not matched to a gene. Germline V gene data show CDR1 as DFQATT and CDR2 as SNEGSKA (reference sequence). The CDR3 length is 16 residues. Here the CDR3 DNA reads TGCAGTGCTAGCGGGTGGGACAGAAGAGGGGGAAACACCATATATTTT. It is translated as CSASGWDRRGGNTIYF.

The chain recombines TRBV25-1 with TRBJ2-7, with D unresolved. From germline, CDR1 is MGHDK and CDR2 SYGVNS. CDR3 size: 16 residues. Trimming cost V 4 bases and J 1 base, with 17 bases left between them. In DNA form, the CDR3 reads TGTGCCAGCAGTGCTTCACTCCAAGGTTCGTCCTACGAGCAGTACTTC. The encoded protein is CASSASLQGSSYEQYF.

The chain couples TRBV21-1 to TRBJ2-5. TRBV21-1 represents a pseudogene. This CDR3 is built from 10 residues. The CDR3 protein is CASNVETQYF. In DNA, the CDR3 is TGTGCCAGCAATGTAGAGACCCAGTACTTC.

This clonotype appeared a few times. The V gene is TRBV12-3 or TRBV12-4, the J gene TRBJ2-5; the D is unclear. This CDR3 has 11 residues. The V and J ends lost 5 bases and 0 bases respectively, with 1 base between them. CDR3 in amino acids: CASSNQETQYF. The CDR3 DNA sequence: TGTGCCAGCAGTAACCAAGAGACCCAGTACTTC.

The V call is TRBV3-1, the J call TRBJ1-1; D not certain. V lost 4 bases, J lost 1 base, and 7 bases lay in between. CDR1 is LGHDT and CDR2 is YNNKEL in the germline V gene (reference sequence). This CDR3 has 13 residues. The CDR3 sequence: CASSRLENTEAFF. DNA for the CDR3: TGTGCCAGCAGCCGTCTAGAGAACACTGAAGCTTTCTTT.

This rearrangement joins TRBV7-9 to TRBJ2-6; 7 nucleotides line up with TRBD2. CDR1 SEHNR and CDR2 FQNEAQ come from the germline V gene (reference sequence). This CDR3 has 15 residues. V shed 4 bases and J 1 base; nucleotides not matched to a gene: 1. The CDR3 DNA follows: TGTGCCAGCAGCTCGGGGGGTTCTGGGGCCAACGTCCTGACTTTC. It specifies CASSSGGSGANVLTF.

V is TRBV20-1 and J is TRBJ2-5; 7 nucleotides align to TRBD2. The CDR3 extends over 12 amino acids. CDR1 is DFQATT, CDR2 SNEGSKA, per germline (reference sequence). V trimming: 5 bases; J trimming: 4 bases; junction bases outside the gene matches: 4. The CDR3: CSARDYRETQYF. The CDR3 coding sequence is TGCAGTGCTCGGGACTACCGAGAGACCCAGTACTTC.